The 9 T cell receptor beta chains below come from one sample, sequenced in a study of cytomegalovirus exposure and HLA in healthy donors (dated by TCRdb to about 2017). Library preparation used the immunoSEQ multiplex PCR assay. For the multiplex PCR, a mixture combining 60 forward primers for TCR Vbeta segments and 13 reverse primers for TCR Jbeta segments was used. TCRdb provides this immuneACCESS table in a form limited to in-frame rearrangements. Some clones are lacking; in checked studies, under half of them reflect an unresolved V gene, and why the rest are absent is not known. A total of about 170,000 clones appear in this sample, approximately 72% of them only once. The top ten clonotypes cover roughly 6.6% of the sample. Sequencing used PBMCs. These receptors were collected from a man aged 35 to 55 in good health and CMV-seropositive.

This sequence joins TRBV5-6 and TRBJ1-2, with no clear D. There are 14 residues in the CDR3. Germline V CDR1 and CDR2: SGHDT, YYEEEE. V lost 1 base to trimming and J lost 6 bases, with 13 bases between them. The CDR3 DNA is TGTGCCAGCAGCTTGTGGGCAGCCATCCATGGCTACACCTTC. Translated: CASSLWAAIHGYTF.

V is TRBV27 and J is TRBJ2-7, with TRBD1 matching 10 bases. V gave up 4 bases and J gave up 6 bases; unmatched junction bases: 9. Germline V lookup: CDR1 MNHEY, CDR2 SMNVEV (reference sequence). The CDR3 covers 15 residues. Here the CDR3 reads CASSSPGQGIREQYF. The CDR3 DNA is TGTGCCAGCAGTTCCCCGGGACAGGGGATACGCGAGCAGTACTTC.

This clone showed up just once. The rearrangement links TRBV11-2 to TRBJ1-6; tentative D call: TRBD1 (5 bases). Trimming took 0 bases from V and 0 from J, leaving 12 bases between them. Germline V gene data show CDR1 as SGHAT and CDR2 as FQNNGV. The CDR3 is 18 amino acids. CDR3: CASSLDGGGSSYNSPLHF. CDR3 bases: TGTGCCAGCAGCTTAGATGGGGGGGGGAGCTCCTATAATTCACCCCTCCACTTT. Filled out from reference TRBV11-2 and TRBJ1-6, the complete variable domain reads EAGVAQSPRYKIIEKRQSVAFWCNPISGHATLYWYQQILGQGPKLLIQFQNNGVVDDSQLPKDRFSAERLKGVDSTLKIQPAKLEDSAVYLCASSLDGGGSSYNSPLHFGNGTRLTVT.

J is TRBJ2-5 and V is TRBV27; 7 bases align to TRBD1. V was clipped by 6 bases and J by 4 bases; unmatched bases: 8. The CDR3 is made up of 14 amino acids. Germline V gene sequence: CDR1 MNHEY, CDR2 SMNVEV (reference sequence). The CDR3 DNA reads TGTGCCAGCAGAAGGGACAGAGATTTAGAGACCCAGTACTTC. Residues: CASRRDRDLETQYF.

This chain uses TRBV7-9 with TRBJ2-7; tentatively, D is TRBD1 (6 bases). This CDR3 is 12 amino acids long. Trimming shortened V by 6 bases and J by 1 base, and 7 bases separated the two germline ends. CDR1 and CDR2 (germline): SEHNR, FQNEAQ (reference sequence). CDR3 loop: CASSQGSYEQYF. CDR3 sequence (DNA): TGTGCCAGCAGTCAGGGGTCCTACGAGCAGTACTTC.

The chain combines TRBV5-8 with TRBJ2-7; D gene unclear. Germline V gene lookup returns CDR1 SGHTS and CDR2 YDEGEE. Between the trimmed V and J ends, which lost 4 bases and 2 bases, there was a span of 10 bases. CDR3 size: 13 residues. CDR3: CASSPTVPYEQYF. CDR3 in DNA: TGTGCCAGCAGCCCTACCGTACCCTACGAGCAGTACTTC.

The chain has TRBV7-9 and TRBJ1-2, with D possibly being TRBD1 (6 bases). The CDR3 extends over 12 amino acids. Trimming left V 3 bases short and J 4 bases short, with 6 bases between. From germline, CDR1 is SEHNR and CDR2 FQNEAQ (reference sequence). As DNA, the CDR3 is TGTGCCAGCAGCTTGGACAGCTATGGCTACACCTTC. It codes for CASSLDSYGYTF.

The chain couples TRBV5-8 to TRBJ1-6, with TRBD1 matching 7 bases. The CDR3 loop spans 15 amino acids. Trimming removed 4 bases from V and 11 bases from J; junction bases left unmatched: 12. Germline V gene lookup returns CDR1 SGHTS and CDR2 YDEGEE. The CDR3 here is CASSPSIQGTTPLHF. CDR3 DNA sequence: TGTGCCAGCAGCCCCAGTATACAGGGGACAACACCCCTCCACTTT.

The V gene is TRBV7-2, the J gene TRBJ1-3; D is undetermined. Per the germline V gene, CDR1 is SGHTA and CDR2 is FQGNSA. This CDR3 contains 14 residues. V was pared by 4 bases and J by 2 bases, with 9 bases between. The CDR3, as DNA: TGTGCCAGCAGCTCTTTTGTTACTGGAAACACCATATATTTT. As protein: CASSSFVTGNTIYF.